This T cell receptor (beta chain) was documented in a study of blood T cell repertoires in COVID-19. Overall study: Cohort 3 donors were reported recovered after two negative PCRs, clearance, or symptom resolution. T cells, B-cell-depleted T cells, or PBMCs supplied cDNA or gDNA.

Participant ages covered about 18 to 89 years across around 22 US areas. This table comes from immunoSEQ multiplex PCR, and its TCRdb copy is limited to in-frame clones, with some not included. The table records about 170,000 clones, around 80% of them present only once. The CDR3 loop spans 15 amino acids. V lost 4 bases, J lost 0 bases, and 9 bases lay in between. Germline V gene lookup returns CDR1 SGHDN and CDR2 FVKESK. The chain couples TRBV14 to TRBJ1-4; D uncertain. The clonotype originates from a woman in her 70s in a cohort exposed to, infected with or recovered from COVID-19 (not recorded which). Material for sequencing was PBMCs or T cells enriched from blood (not recorded which). This chain's CDR3 is CASSPLDATNEKLFF. CDR3 DNA sequence: TGTGCCAGCAGCCCTCTAGATGCAACTAATGAAAAACTGTTTTTT.